A selection of T cell receptor beta chains follows, all from one sample in a study of CD8+ T cells in alopecia areata. The data were produced by immunoSEQ multiplex PCR, yet TCRdb's version contains in-frame clones alone and is incomplete. The sample carries 200,000 to 250,000 clones, over 40% recorded once. Sequencing used CD4+ T cells sorted from blood, obtained between weeks 36 and 40, from a patient treated with tofacitinib. The receptors stem from a human donor with alopecia areata. CDR3s leave out the opening cysteine and the closing phenylalanine or tryptophan. Each record gives: J gene, V gene, CDR3 protein.

J gene: TRBJ2-7
V gene: TRBV30
CDR3 protein: AWSTASGRNEQY

J gene: TRBJ2-2
V gene: TRBV7-2
CDR3 protein: ASSGLGQGVGELF

J gene: TRBJ2-5
V gene: TRBV20-1
CDR3 protein: SAREQETQY

J gene: TRBJ2-3
V gene: TRBV27
CDR3 protein: ASSGELVVAGGRTDTQY

J gene: TRBJ2-7
V gene: TRBV7-2
CDR3 protein: ASSLATYEQY

J gene: TRBJ2-3
V gene: TRBV2
CDR3 protein: ASRTSGTDTQY

J gene: TRBJ2-7
V gene: TRBV2
CDR3 protein: ASGEEVYSYEQY

J gene: TRBJ2-1
V gene: TRBV5-1
CDR3 protein: ASSPSRVAYNEQF

J gene: TRBJ2-2
V gene: TRBV30
CDR3 protein: AWTVRELF

J gene: TRBJ2-3
V gene: TRBV29-1
CDR3 protein: SATTGGRDTQY

J gene: TRBJ1-4
V gene: TRBV7-8
CDR3 protein: ASSLGQAGKLF

J gene: TRBJ1-5
V gene: TRBV6-1
CDR3 protein: ASSFGQVTDQPQH

J gene: TRBJ2-6
V gene: TRBV5-1
CDR3 protein: ASQFLPGQSFGDGANVLT

J gene: TRBJ1-1
V gene: TRBV7-8
CDR3 protein: ASSSGRGTGQL

J gene: TRBJ2-2
V gene: TRBV29-1
CDR3 protein: SATNLGRVRTGELF

J gene: TRBJ2-1
V gene: TRBV27
CDR3 protein: ASSRRGLYNEQF

J gene: TRBJ1-5
V gene: TRBV21-1
CDR3 protein: ASNPGQVVQPQH

J gene: TRBJ2-7
V gene: TRBV5-1
CDR3 protein: ASSLATTLTYEQY